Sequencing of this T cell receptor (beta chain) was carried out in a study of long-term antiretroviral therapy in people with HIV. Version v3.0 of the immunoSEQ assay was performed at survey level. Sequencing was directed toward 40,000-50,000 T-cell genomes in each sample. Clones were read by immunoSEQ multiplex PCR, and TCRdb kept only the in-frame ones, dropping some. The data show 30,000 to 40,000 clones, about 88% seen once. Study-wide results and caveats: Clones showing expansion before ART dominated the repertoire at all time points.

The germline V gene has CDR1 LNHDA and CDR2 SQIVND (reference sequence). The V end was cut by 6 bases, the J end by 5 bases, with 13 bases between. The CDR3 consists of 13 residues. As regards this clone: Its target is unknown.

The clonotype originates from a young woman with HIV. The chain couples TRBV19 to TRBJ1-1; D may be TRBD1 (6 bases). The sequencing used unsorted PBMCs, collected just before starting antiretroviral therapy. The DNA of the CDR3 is TGTGCCAGTAGATGGTCAGGGGTTACTGAAGCTTTCTTT. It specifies CASRWSGVTEAFF.